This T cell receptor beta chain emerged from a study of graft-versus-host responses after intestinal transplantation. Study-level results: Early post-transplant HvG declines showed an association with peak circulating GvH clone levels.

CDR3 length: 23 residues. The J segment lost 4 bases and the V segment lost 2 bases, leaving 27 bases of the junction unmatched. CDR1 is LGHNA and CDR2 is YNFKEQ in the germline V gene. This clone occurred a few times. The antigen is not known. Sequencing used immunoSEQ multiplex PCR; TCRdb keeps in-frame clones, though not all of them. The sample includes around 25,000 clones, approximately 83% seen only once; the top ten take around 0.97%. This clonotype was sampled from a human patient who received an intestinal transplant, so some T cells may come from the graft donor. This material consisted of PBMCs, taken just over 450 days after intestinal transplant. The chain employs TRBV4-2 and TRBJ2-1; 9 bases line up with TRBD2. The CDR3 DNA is TGTGCCAGCAGCCAAACCCCGGGGGGGGCCTCTAGCGGGACGCTCCTCCGATACAATGAGCAGTTCTTC. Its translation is CASSQTPGGASSGTLLRYNEQFF.